The 18 T cell receptor beta chains below all came from one sample that was sequenced in a study of shared clonotypes between healthy human individuals. Method: immunoSEQ multiplex PCR; TCRdb's copy keeps in-frame clones and lacks some. Found here are about 2.3 million clones, about 90% of them singletons; the top ten hold around 0.38%. The sequencing sample was made of naive CD4+ T cells from PBMCs. Sample subset: CD45RA+ positively selected. All receptors derive from a man aged 18 to 30 in good health. Some clones in this sample may be carry-over from other donors' samples.

The chain recombines TRBV27 with TRBJ1-5; D ambiguous. This CDR3 is 13 amino acids long. Trimming left V 6 bases short and J 4 bases short, with 10 bases between. Per the germline V gene, CDR1 is MNHEY and CDR2 is SMNVEV (reference sequence). CDR3 in amino acids: CASSRGINQPQHF. CDR3 bases: TGTGCCAGCAGCCGGGGTATTAATCAGCCCCAGCATTTT.

Worth noting for this clone: This specimen includes other DNA sequences encoding the same CDR3. The genes are TRBV6-5 and TRBJ2-2; D is uncertain. This CDR3 has 15 residues. Germline CDR1 and CDR2: MNHEY and SVGAGI. Deletions cut 2 bases from V and 0 bases from J, with 7 bases between. The CDR3 nucleotides read TGTGCCAGCAGTTACAGGGTCGCGAACACCGGGGAGCTGTTTTTT. Its translation is CASSYRVANTGELFF.

The V gene is TRBV10-3, the J gene TRBJ2-5, with D perhaps given as TRBD1 or TRBD2 (5 bases each). V was cut by 5 bases and J by 2 bases, with 9 bases left in between. The CDR3 totals 13 residues. The germline V gene has CDR1 ENHRY and CDR2 SYGVKD. CDR3 nucleotide sequence: TGTGCCATCAGTACCGGGGCACAAGAGACCCAGTACTTC. As protein: CAISTGAQETQYF.

The chain uses TRBV4-1 and TRBJ1-5; 10 bases match TRBD1. CDR1 is MGHRA, CDR2 YSYEKL, per germline. The CDR3 is made up of 17 amino acids. Unmatched junction bases numbered 7, after V lost 0 bases and J lost 5 bases. CDR3 nucleotide sequence: TGCGCCAGCAGCCAAGATCTCCGGACAGGGGGGGATCAGCCCCAGCATTTT. Translated, it gives CASSQDLRTGGDQPQHF.

The rearrangement joins TRBV7-3 to TRBJ2-5, with D hard to call. Deletions cut 3 bases from V and 5 bases from J, with 10 bases between. The CDR3 runs to 13 residues. Germline V gives CDR1 SGHTA, CDR2 FQGTGA. CDR3 nucleotides: TGTGCCAGCAGCTTTGCGGTGGAGGAGACCCAGTACTTC. Translated: CASSFAVEETQYF.

The J gene is TRBJ1-1, the V gene TRBV11-2; D gene unclear. Germline assignment: CDR1 SGHAT and CDR2 FQNNGV. The CDR3 sequence is 13 residues long. V was pared by 1 base and J by 5 bases, with 8 bases between. CDR3 coding DNA: TGTGCCAGCAGCTTAGTGACGGGTACTGAAGCTTTCTTT. It encodes CASSLVTGTEAFF.

The V call is TRBV19, the J call TRBJ1-3; 8 bases are a match to TRBD1. Germline V lookup: CDR1 LNHDA, CDR2 SQIVND (reference sequence). V lost 5 bases and J lost 1; bases outside the gene matches: 13. The CDR3 contains 18 residues. The CDR3 DNA sequence: TGTGCCAGTAGTTCAACCGGGACAGGACCGAAATCTGGAAACACCATATATTTT. This codes for CASSSTGTGPKSGNTIYF.

About this clone itself: Other DNA sequences within the sample encode an identical CDR3. This chain joins TRBV11-3 and TRBJ2-5; no clear D gene. CDR3 length: 14 residues. From germline, CDR1 is SGHNT and CDR2 YENEEA. V shed 1 base and J shed 0 bases, with 6 bases lying between them. DNA of the CDR3: TGTGCCAGCAGCTTAGGTCCTAACCAAGAGACCCAGTACTTC. Protein sequence: CASSLGPNQETQYF.

The genes are TRBV27 and TRBJ2-1; TRBD2 matches 9 bases. Germline lookup yields CDR1 MNHEY and CDR2 SMNVEV (reference sequence). CDR3 length equals 16 residues. V was clipped by 4 bases and J by 8 bases; unmatched bases: 12. Written as DNA, the CDR3 is TGTGCCAGCAGTTCCGAGGGGGCGGGAGGGCCGCATGAGCAGTTCTTC. This translates into CASSSEGAGGPHEQFF.

CDR3 sequence reads: CAWSVTRGTDYNSPLHF. The CDR3 region has the DNA TGTGCCTGGAGTGTAACCCGGGGGACAGACTATAATTCACCCCTCCACTTT. This sequence joins TRBV30 and TRBJ1-6; 7 bases are shared with TRBD1. CDR1 is GTSNPN and CDR2 is SVGIG in the germline V gene (reference sequence). The trim removed 0 bases at V and 3 bases at J, leaving 8 bases unmatched. The CDR3 runs 17 residues.

This chain connects TRBV19 to TRBJ2-3; 8 bases are a match to TRBD1. Germline lookup yields CDR1 LNHDA and CDR2 SQIVND (reference sequence). Trimming cost V 5 bases and J 1 base; bases outside gene matches: 5. The CDR3 length is 15 residues. CDR3 in amino acids: CASSWTGRGTDTQYF. The DNA of the CDR3 is TGTGCCAGTAGTTGGACAGGGCGGGGCACAGATACGCAGTATTTT.

The chain couples TRBV7-6 to TRBJ2-2; D possibly corresponds to TRBD2 (5 bases). The germline V gene encodes CDR1 SGHVS and CDR2 FNYEAQ. Trimming shortened V by 0 bases and J by 0 bases, and 8 bases separated the two germline ends. CDR3 size: 16 residues. The CDR3 protein is CASSLAVLANTGELFF. CDR3 DNA sequence: TGTGCCAGCAGCTTAGCGGTACTAGCGAACACCGGGGAGCTGTTTTTT.

This chain uses TRBV11-1 with TRBJ2-1; 11 positions agree with TRBD2. CDR1 is SGHAT and CDR2 is FQDESV in the germline V gene (reference sequence). J gave up 5 bases and V 6 bases, and 9 bases lay outside the gene matches. The CDR3 consists of 16 residues. DNA of the CDR3: TGTGCCAGCAGTTCCCCTGGGACTAGCGGAAACAATGAGCAGTTCTTC. Translation gives CASSSPGTSGNNEQFF.

The chain employs TRBV10-3 and TRBJ2-1, with no clear D. The CDR3 runs 18 residues. V lost 0 bases to trimming and J lost 3 bases, with 18 bases between them. The germline V gene has CDR1 ENHRY and CDR2 SYGVKD. This CDR3 reads CAISESVGGGALYNEQFF. Written as DNA, the CDR3 is TGTGCCATCAGTGAGTCGGTCGGTGGCGGAGCCCTCTACAATGAGCAGTTCTTC.

V gene TRBV18 combines with J gene TRBJ2-6; TRBD1 matches 9 bases. This CDR3 has 19 residues. Trimming took 3 bases from V and 1 from J; bases not matched to a gene: 10. Germline values: CDR1 KGHSH, CDR2 LQKENI. This chain's CDR3 is CASSPSGTGTISGANVLTF. The CDR3 bases are TGTGCCAGCTCACCCTCCGGGACAGGGACGATTTCTGGGGCCAACGTCCTGACTTTC.

CDR3 sequence (DNA): TGTGCCACCAGAAAAGGGCCCACCGGGGAGCTGTTTTTT. It is translated as CATRKGPTGELFF. The chain is built from TRBV15 and TRBJ2-2; unclear D gene. V was pared by 6 bases and J by 4 bases, with 9 bases between. Looked up from germline, CDR1 is LNHNV and CDR2 is YYDKDF (reference sequence). The CDR3 sequence is 13 residues long.

The table lists this clone with a count of one. This chain links TRBV5-4 with TRBJ2-2, with D perhaps TRBD2 (6 bases). The CDR3 spans 15 residues. V was clipped by 4 bases and J by 5 bases, with 15 bases between them. Germline V gene sequence: CDR1 SGHNT, CDR2 YYREEE (reference sequence). The CDR3 region has the DNA TGTGCCAGCAGCCCCCTGGGGGGAGCGACCGGGGAGCTGTTTTTT. This gives the protein CASSPLGGATGELFF.

Concerning this clone: The sample holds other DNA sequences that translate to the same CDR3. The rearrangement joins TRBV28 to TRBJ1-2; perhaps TRBD1 as D (5 bases). The germline gives CDR1 MDHEN, CDR2 SYDVKM. Trimming took off 9 bases at V and 3 bases at J, with 17 bases between the two ends. This CDR3 has 14 residues. CDR3 DNA sequence: TGTGCCAGTTCGTTGACGGGGGTAGACTATGGCTACACCTTC. Translating it yields CASSLTGVDYGYTF.